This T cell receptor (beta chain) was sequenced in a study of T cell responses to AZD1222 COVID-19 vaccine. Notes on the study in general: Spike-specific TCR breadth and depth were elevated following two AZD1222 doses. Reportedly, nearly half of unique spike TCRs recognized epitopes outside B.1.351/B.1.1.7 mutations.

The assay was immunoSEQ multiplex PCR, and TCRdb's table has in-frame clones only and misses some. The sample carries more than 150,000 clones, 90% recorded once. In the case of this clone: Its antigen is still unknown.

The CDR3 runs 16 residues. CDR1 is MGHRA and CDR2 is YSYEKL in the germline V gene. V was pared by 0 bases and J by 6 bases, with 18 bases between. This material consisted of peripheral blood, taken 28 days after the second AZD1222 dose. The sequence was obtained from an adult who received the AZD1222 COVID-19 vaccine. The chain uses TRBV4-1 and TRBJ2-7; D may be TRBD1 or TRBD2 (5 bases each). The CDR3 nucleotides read TGCGCCAGCAGCCAAGAGCGTGCAGGGAGATTGGTCGAGCAGTACTTC. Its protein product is CASSQERAGRLVEQYF.